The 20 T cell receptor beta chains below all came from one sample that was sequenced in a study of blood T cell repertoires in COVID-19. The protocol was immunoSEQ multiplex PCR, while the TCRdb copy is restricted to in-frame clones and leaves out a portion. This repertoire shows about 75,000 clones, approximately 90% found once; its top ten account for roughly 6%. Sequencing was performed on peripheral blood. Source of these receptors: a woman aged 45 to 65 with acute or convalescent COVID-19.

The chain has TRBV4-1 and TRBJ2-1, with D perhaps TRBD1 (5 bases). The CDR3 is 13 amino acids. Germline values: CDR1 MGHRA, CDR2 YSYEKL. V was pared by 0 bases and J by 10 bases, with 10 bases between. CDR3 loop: CASSQDGNREQFF. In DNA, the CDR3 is TGCGCCAGCAGCCAAGATGGGAACAGGGAGCAGTTCTTC.

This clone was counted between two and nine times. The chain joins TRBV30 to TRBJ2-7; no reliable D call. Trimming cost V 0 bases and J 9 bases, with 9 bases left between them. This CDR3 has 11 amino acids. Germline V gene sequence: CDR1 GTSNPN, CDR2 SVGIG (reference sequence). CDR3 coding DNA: TGTGCCTGGAGTGTACGCTGGGCGCAGTACTTC. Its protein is CAWSVRWAQYF.

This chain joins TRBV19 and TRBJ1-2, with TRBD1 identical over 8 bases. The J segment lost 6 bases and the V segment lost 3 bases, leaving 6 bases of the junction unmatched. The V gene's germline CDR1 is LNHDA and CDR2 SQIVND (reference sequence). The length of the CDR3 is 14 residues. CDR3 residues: CASSMWDRTNGYTF. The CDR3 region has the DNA TGTGCCAGTAGTATGTGGGACAGGACCAATGGCTACACCTTC.

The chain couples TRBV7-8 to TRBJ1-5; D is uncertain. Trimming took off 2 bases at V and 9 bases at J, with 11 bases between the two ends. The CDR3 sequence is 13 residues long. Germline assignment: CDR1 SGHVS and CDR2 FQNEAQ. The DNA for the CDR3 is TGTGCCAGCAGCTTAAGCGGTACGTGGCCCCAGCATTTT. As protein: CASSLSGTWPQHF.

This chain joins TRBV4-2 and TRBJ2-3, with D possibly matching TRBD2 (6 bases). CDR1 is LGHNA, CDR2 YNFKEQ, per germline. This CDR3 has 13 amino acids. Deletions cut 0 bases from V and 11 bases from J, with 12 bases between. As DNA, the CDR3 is TGTGCCAGCAGCCAAGATATGGAGGGTAGGCAGTATTTT. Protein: CASSQDMEGRQYF.

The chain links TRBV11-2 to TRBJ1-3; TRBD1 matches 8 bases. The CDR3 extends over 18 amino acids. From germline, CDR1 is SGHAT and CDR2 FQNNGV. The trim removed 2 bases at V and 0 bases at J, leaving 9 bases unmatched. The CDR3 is CASSLSPQQGVSGNTIYF. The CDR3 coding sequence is TGTGCCAGCAGCTTATCCCCTCAACAGGGGGTCTCTGGAAACACCATATATTTT. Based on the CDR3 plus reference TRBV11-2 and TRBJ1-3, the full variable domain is EAGVAQSPRYKIIEKRQSVAFWCNPISGHATLYWYQQILGQGPKLLIQFQNNGVVDDSQLPKDRFSAERLKGVDSTLKIQPAKLEDSAVYLCASSLSPQQGVSGNTIYFGEGSWLTVV.

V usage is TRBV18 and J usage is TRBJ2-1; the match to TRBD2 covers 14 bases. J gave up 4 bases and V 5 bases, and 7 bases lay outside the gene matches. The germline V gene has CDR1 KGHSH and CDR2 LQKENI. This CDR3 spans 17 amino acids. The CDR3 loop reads CASSSQGLAGAYNEQFF. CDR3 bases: TGTGCCAGCTCATCCCAGGGACTAGCGGGAGCATACAATGAGCAGTTCTTC.

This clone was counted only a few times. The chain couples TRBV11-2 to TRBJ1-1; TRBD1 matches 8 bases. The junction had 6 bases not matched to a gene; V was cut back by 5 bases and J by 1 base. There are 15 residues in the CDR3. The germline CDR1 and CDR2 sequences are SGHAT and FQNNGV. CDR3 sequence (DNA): TGTGCCAGCAGCCCCTACGGGACAGGGAACACTGAAGCTTTCTTT. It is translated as CASSPYGTGNTEAFF.

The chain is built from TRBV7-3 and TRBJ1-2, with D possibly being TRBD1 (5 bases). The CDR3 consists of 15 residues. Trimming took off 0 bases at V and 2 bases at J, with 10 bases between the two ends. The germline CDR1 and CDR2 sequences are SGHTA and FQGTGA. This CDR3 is CASSLTGLTNYGYTF. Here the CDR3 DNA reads TGTGCCAGCAGCTTAACGGGACTGACGAACTATGGCTACACCTTC.

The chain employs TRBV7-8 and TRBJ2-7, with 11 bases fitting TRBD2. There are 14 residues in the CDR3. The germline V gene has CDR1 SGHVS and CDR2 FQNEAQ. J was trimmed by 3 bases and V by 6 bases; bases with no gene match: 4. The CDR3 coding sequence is TGTGCCAGCAGGGCGACTAGCGGGGACTACGAGCAGTACTTC. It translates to CASRATSGDYEQYF.

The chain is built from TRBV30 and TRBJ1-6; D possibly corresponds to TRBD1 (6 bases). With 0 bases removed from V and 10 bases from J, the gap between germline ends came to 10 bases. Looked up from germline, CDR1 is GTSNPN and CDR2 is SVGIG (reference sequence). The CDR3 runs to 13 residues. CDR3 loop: CAWSVQGRSPLHF. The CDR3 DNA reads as TGTGCCTGGAGTGTTCAGGGGAGATCACCCCTCCACTTT.

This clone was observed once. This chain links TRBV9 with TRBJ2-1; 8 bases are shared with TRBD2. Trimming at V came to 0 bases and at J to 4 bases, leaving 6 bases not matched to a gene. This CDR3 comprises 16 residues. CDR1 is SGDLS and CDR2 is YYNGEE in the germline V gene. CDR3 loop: CASSVVSGGGYNEQFF. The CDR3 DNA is TGTGCCAGCAGCGTAGTAAGCGGGGGAGGGTACAATGAGCAGTTCTTC.

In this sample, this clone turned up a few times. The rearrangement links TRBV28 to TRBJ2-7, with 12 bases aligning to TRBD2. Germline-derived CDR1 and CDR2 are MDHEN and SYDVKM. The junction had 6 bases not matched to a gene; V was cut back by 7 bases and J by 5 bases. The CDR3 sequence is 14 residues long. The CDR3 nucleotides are TGTGCCAGCACCCTCGGACTAGCGGGAAACGAGCAGTACTTC. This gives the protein CASTLGLAGNEQYF.

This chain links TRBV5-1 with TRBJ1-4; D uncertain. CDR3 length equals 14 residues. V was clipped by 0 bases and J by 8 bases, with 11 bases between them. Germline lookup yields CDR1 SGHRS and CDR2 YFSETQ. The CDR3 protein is CASSLAPAGEKLFF. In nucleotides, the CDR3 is TGCGCCAGCAGCTTGGCGCCGGCGGGGGAAAAACTGTTTTTT.

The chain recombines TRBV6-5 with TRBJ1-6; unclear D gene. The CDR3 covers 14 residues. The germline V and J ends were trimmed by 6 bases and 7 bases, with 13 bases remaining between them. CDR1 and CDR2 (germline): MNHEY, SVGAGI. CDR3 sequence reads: CASSAGRHNSPLHF. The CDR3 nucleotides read TGTGCCAGCAGCGCCGGGAGACACAATTCACCCCTCCACTTT.

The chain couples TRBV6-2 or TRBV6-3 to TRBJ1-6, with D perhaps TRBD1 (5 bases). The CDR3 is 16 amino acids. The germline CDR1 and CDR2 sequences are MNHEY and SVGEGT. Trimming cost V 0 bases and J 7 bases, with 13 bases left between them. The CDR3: CASSYSTGRANSPLHF. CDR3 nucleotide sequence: TGTGCCAGCAGTTACTCGACGGGCAGGGCAAATTCACCCCTCCACTTT.

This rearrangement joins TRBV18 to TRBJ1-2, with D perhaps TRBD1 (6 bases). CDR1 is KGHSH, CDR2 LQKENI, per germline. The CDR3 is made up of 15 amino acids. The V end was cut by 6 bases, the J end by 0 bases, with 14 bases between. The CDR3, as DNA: TGTGCCAGCTCCGAACAGGGCGCCGCTAACTATGGCTACACCTTC. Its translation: CASSEQGAANYGYTF.

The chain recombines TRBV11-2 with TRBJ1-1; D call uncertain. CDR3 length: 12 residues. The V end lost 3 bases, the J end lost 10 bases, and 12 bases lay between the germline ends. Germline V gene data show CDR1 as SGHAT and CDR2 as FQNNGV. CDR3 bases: TGTGCCAGCAGCTTGGGCGGGATAGTAGCTTTCTTT. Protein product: CASSLGGIVAFF.

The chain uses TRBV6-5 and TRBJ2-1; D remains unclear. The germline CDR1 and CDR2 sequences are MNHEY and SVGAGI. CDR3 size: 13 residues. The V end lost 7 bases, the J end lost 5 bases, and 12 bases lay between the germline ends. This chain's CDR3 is CASKSPANNEQFF. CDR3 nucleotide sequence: TGTGCCAGCAAATCACCCGCTAACAATGAGCAGTTCTTC.

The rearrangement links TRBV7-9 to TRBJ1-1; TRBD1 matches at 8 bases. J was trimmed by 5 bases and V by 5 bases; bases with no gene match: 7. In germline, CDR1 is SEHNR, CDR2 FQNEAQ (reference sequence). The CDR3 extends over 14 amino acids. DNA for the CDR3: TGTGCCAGCAGCATCGGACAGGGAAATACTGAAGCTTTCTTT. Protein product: CASSIGQGNTEAFF.